The 21 T cell receptor beta chains reported below all come from one sample, sequenced in a study of blood T cell repertoires in COVID-19. Assay used: immunoSEQ multiplex PCR; TCRdb lists only in-frame clones, some missing. The sample has approximately 270,000 clones; approximately 85% are singletons. Material for sequencing was peripheral blood. The receptors here all came from a woman in her 70s with acute or convalescent COVID-19.

The chain recombines TRBV2 with TRBJ2-7; weak D call: TRBD2 (5 bases). This CDR3 is 13 amino acids long. Trimming cost V 1 base and J 6 bases, with 10 bases left between them. Germline loops: CDR1 SNHLY, CDR2 FYNNEI. The CDR3 DNA follows: TGTGCCAGCAGTGAAGAGACTAATCTCGAGCAGTACTTC. Its protein product is CASSEETNLEQYF. Full variable domain (rest looked up from reference TRBV2 and TRBJ2-7): EPEVTQTPSHQVTQMGQEVILRCVPISNHLYFYWYRQILGQKVEFLVSFYNNEISEKSEIFDDQFSVERPDGSNFTLKIRSTKLEDSAMYFCASSEETNLEQYFGPGTRLTVT.

The genes are TRBV19 and TRBJ2-6; D perhaps matches TRBD1 (6 bases). Looked up from germline, CDR1 is LNHDA and CDR2 is SQIVND (reference sequence). This CDR3 region has 15 residues. Between the trimmed V and J ends, which lost 10 bases and 0 bases, there was a span of 13 bases. CDR3: CATDRSNSGANVLTF. The CDR3 DNA sequence: TGTGCCACTGACAGGTCTAACTCTGGGGCCAACGTCCTGACTTTC.

The chain is built from TRBV5-4 and TRBJ2-7, with 9 bases that match TRBD2. Trimming removed 0 bases from V and 7 bases from J; junction bases left unmatched: 8. Looked up from germline, CDR1 is SGHNT and CDR2 is YYREEE (reference sequence). This CDR3 contains 15 residues. CDR3 region: CASSLAGRGGREQYF. As DNA, the CDR3 is TGTGCCAGCAGCTTGGCCGGGCGGGGGGGCCGAGAGCAGTACTTC.

This clone has only one observation. The genes are TRBV13 and TRBJ2-5, with D possibly being TRBD2 (5 bases). CDR3 length: 17 residues. Germline V gene lookup returns CDR1 PRHDT and CDR2 FYEKMQ (reference sequence). The V end lost 2 bases, the J end lost 3 bases, and 19 bases lay between the germline ends. CDR3 DNA sequence: TGTGCCAGCAGCTTATTGGGCGCTTTAAGCGGCGAAGAGACCCAGTACTTC. It translates to CASSLLGALSGEETQYF.

With respect to this clone: The identical CDR3 is also encoded by other nucleotide sequences in the sample. V usage is TRBV2 and J usage is TRBJ2-5; the D is unclear. CDR1 and CDR2 from the germline V gene are SNHLY and FYNNEI. Trimming stripped 7 bases from V and 2 bases from J, with 5 bases between. CDR3 length: 11 residues. This chain's CDR3 is CASTRQETQYF. CDR3 DNA sequence: TGTGCCAGCACCCGGCAAGAGACCCAGTACTTC.

This clone was observed a handful of times. This chain uses TRBV3-1 (or the pseudogene TRBV3-2) with TRBJ1-2; D unresolved. This CDR3 contains 13 residues. The ends were cut back, 2 bases at V and 8 bases at J, with 12 bases in the middle. Germline CDR1 reads LGHDT; CDR2 reads YNNKEL (reference sequence). CDR3 residues: CASSQPTAVGYTF. The CDR3 nucleotides read TGTGCCAGCAGCCAACCGACCGCGGTGGGCTACACCTTC.

This clone appeared many times. V is TRBV19 and J is TRBJ2-6; 8 nucleotides align to TRBD1. Germline lookup yields CDR1 LNHDA and CDR2 SQIVND (reference sequence). The CDR3 loop spans 17 amino acids. V was pared by 9 bases and J by 1 base, with 11 bases of the junction left unmatched. In DNA form, the CDR3 reads TGTGCCAGCGCCCGGGCCGGGACAGGATCTGGGGCCAACGTCCTGACTTTC. Amino acids: CASARAGTGSGANVLTF.

The chain is built from TRBV5-1 and TRBJ1-1; possibly TRBD1 for D (6 bases). V shed 0 bases and J shed 1 base, with 13 bases lying between them. Germline CDR1 is SGHRS and CDR2 is YFSETQ. The CDR3 is 16 amino acids. The CDR3 DNA reads TGCGCCAGCAGCTTGGGGGCCGTACAGGGGAACACTGAAGCTTTCTTT. Amino acids: CASSLGAVQGNTEAFF.

The chain uses TRBV2 and TRBJ1-1; 7 positions match TRBD1. The CDR3 extends over 14 amino acids. The junction had 8 bases not matched to a gene; V was cut back by 5 bases and J by 5 bases. From germline, CDR1 is SNHLY and CDR2 FYNNEI. CDR3 protein: CASSSRTGGTEAFF. The DNA of the CDR3 is TGTGCCAGCAGTTCAAGGACAGGAGGGACTGAAGCTTTCTTT.

The chain couples TRBV5-1 to TRBJ1-1; the D is unclear. Germline CDR1 is SGHRS and CDR2 is YFSETQ. This CDR3 region has 13 residues. The germline V and J ends were trimmed by 3 bases and 8 bases, with 14 bases remaining between them. This chain's CDR3 is CASSSRGDGEAFF. CDR3 DNA sequence: TGCGCCAGCAGCTCCCGCGGTGACGGGGAAGCTTTCTTT. Together with reference TRBV5-1 and TRBJ1-1, the CDR3 gives the full variable domain: KAGVTQTPRYLIKTRGQQVTLSCSPISGHRSVSWYQQTPGQGLQFLFEYFSETQRNKGNFPGRFSGRQFSNSRSEMNVSTLELGDSALYLCASSSRGDGEAFFGQGTRLTVV.

The chain joins TRBV15 to TRBJ1-2; D might be TRBD1 (6 bases). Germline V gives CDR1 LNHNV, CDR2 YYDKDF (reference sequence). Trimming stripped 0 bases from V and 8 bases from J, with 16 bases between. This CDR3 has 15 residues. The CDR3 nucleotides read TGTGCCACCAGCAGAGATCGCGGGCAGGGGTACGGCTACACCTTC. Its protein is CATSRDRGQGYGYTF. Using reference TRBV15 and TRBJ1-2 for the parts outside the CDR3, the full variable domain is DAMVIQNPRYQVTQFGKPVTLSCSQTLNHNVMYWYQQKSSQAPKLLFHYYDKDFNNEADTPDNFQSRRPNTSFCFLDIRSPGLGDTAMYLCATSRDRGQGYGYTFGSGTRLTVV.

CDR3 region: CASSQVTQGLPHYGYTF. The CDR3 region has the DNA TGTGCCAGCAGCCAAGTTACCCAGGGGCTTCCCCACTATGGCTACACCTTC. The chain couples TRBV3-1 (or the pseudogene TRBV3-2) to TRBJ1-2; TRBD1 is a possible D gene (6 bases). The CDR3 runs 17 residues. V dropped 1 base and J dropped 3 bases, with 18 bases sitting between them. Per the germline V gene, CDR1 is LGHDT and CDR2 is YNNKEL (reference sequence).

The rearrangement uses TRBV29-1 and TRBJ1-2, with a weak D call TRBD1 (5 bases). V was trimmed by 4 bases and J by 6 bases, leaving 12 bases between them. The CDR3 is made up of 12 amino acids. The germline V gene has CDR1 SQVTM and CDR2 ANQGSEA. The CDR3 nucleotides are TGCAGCGTTGGGCAGGGATCCCATGGCTACACCTTC. The encoded protein is CSVGQGSHGYTF.

V usage is TRBV2 and J usage is TRBJ2-7, with 7 bases lining up with TRBD2. In germline, CDR1 is SNHLY, CDR2 FYNNEI. The CDR3 loop spans 16 amino acids. V trimming: 0 bases; J trimming: 2 bases; junction bases outside the gene matches: 7. The CDR3 is CASSEARTSATYEQYF. The CDR3 DNA reads TGTGCCAGCAGTGAAGCCCGAACTAGCGCGACCTACGAGCAGTACTTC.

The J gene is TRBJ1-1, the V gene TRBV9, with 7 bases matching TRBD1. There are 15 residues in the CDR3. The germline gives CDR1 SGDLS, CDR2 YYNGEE. V shed 6 bases, J shed 0 bases, and the junction held 8 bases outside the gene matches. The CDR3 region has the DNA TGTGCCAGCACCCAATGGACAGGCCTGAACACTGAAGCTTTCTTT. Amino acids: CASTQWTGLNTEAFF.

This sequence joins TRBV5-6 and TRBJ2-1, with 8 nucleotides matching TRBD1. With V trimmed by 4 bases and J by 10 bases, 10 bases remained unmatched. The germline CDR1 and CDR2 sequences are SGHDT and YYEEEE. The CDR3 covers 14 residues. The CDR3 sequence is CASSTPGQVGEQFF. The CDR3 nucleotides are TGTGCCAGCAGCACGCCGGGACAGGTCGGCGAGCAGTTCTTC. Combining the CDR3 with reference TRBV5-6 and TRBJ2-1 gives the whole variable domain DAGVTQSPTHLIKTRGQQVTLRCSPKSGHDTVSWYQQALGQGPQFIFQYYEEEERQRGNFPDRFSGHQFPNYSSELNVNALLLGDSALYLCASSTPGQVGEQFFGPGTRLTVL.

This clone was observed once. V usage is TRBV3-1 (or the pseudogene TRBV3-2) and J usage is TRBJ2-5, with D hard to call. The CDR3 extends over 13 amino acids. V was trimmed by 3 bases and J by 5 bases, leaving 10 bases between them. Germline V gene lookup returns CDR1 LGHDT and CDR2 YNNKEL (reference sequence). This CDR3 is CASSQAVWETQYF. The DNA of the CDR3 is TGTGCCAGCAGCCAGGCTGTTTGGGAGACCCAGTACTTC.

The CDR3 DNA is TGTGCCAGCAGCCCCAAGGGGGTGGCTCAGCCCCAGCATTTT. It yields the protein CASSPKGVAQPQHF. The genes are TRBV5-6 and TRBJ1-5, with D possibly TRBD1 on 6 matching bases. Germline V lookup: CDR1 SGHDT, CDR2 YYEEEE. The CDR3 totals 14 residues. The V and J ends lost 4 bases and 6 bases respectively, with 14 bases between them.

This chain connects TRBV7-8 to TRBJ2-1; 15 bases are shared with TRBD2. This CDR3 is 15 amino acids long. Germline V CDR1 and CDR2: SGHVS, FQNEAQ. Trimming removed 5 bases from V and 7 bases from J; junction bases left unmatched: 3. The DNA of the CDR3 is TGTGCCAGCAGCGGGACTAGCGGGGGGTTTAATGAGCAGTTCTTC. Protein: CASSGTSGGFNEQFF.

This chain links TRBV4-2 with TRBJ1-3, with D tentatively TRBD1 (6 bases). The ends were cut back, 2 bases at V and 0 bases at J, with 11 bases in the middle. The CDR3 contains 16 residues. Per germline, CDR1 LGHNA and CDR2 YNFKEQ. The CDR3 DNA is TGTGCCAGCAGCCAACACAGGGCCCTCTCTGGAAACACCATATATTTT. Residues: CASSQHRALSGNTIYF.

This clone was detected once. A much larger clone lies one base from this, so it may be a read error. Other DNA sequences of this sample code for an identical CDR3. The chain joins TRBV3-1 (or the pseudogene TRBV3-2) to TRBJ2-3; no clear D. The V gene lost 4 bases and the J gene lost 6 bases, with 8 bases spanning the gap. This CDR3 contains 12 residues. Germline CDR1 and CDR2: LGHDT and YNNKEL (reference sequence). The CDR3 sequence: CASSPSGDTQYF. The CDR3 DNA reads as TGTGCCAGCAGCCCTAGTGGGGATACGCAGTATTTT.